A selection of T cell receptor beta chains follows, all from one sample in a study of blood T cell repertoires in COVID-19. Profiling relied on immunoSEQ multiplex PCR, and the TCRdb table lists in-frame clones only, not all of them. The sample yields 55,000 to 65,000 clones, 90% seen once. Material: peripheral blood. Every receptor here comes from a human donor with active COVID-19. The donor label of this sample is uncertain. The CDR3 runs from the conserved cysteine through the conserved F or W. A clone size is listed for some rows: how often the clone was seen (once, few, many), or a class if it is expanded.

length	size	V	J	CDR3
16	.	TRBV5-1	TRBJ2-2	CASSLTGSSNTGELFF
15	.	TRBV19	TRBJ2-5	CASSIDRRAGETQYF
15	.	TRBV19	TRBJ2-6	CASLPGGAGANVLTF
13	.	TRBV27	TRBJ2-1	CASSLELDSEQFF
15	.	TRBV6-5	TRBJ1-4	CASSLDRADNEKLFF
13	.	TRBV5-6	TRBJ1-5	CASSVQGHQPQHF
13	.	TRBV27	TRBJ2-7	CASSSGLAYEQYF
15	few	TRBV6-5	TRBJ1-3	CASSYPRSSGNTIYF
17	once	TRBV11-2	TRBJ2-1	CASSFWASRGTYNEQFF
21	.	TRBV4-3	TRBJ2-2	CASSQDLTSGVQFGDTGELFF
17	.	TRBV11-3	TRBJ2-2	CASSLLAGTRDTGELFF
14	.	TRBV10-2	TRBJ2-7	CASSDQRGDYEQYF
15	.	TRBV30	TRBJ2-7	CAWSVRAASSYEQYF
12	.	TRBV11-2	TRBJ2-5	CASSLRRETQYF
16	.	TRBV6-6	TRBJ1-5	CASSYLGQTSNQPQHF
16	.	TRBV4-1	TRBJ2-1	CASSLSTPSSYNEQFF
14	.	TRBV6-5	TRBJ2-1	CASKSAGELSEQFF
11	.	TRBV27	TRBJ1-4	CASTSGEKLFF
16	.	TRBV5-1	TRBJ2-1	CASSLVGQGNYNEQFF
16	.	TRBV18	TRBJ1-2	CASSPPLRTGPYGYTF
14	.	TRBV27	TRBJ1-1	CASSFGTGGTEAFF
19	.	TRBV28	TRBJ1-5	CASSFSPADSRVSNQPQHF
14	.	TRBV7-2	TRBJ2-7	CASSLARQGKEQYF
16	.	TRBV7-6	TRBJ2-7	CASSSGTGTRLSEQYF
18	.	TRBV6-2/TRBV6-3	TRBJ2-1	CASSYLAGGHNSYNEQFF
15	.	TRBV21-1	TRBJ2-1	CAKTGTSGFLREQFF
16	.	TRBV27	TRBJ2-7	CASSLSSGGLSYEQYF
15	.	TRBV15	TRBJ2-7	CATSGGPGGSYEQYF
18	once	TRBV30	TRBJ1-3	CAWSPSFQGAGGGNTIYF
18	.	TRBV6-1	TRBJ2-1	CASSEYWAFNDPYNEQFF
16	.	TRBV5-4	TRBJ2-2	CASSQGTRKNTGELFF
18	once	TRBV7-8	TRBJ2-3	CASSLPRESGKSTDTQYF
13	.	TRBV30	TRBJ1-2	CAFQPTGTYGYTF
13	.	TRBV30	TRBJ2-1	CAWSGLLINEQFF
15	.	TRBV4-3	TRBJ2-1	CASAWTGSSYNEQFF
15	.	TRBV9	TRBJ1-5	CASSVTGHRNQPQHF
18	.	TRBV9	TRBJ2-2	CASSASSGGAVNTGELFF
16	.	TRBV27	TRBJ2-5	CASSLTSGRAGETQYF
12	.	TRBV7-7	TRBJ2-1	CASSFPGGEQFF
15	few	TRBV4-1	TRBJ2-7	CASRPQTGVSHEQYF
19	once	TRBV6-1	TRBJ2-3	CASSEWSSGTGSSTDTQYF
13	.	TRBV11-2	TRBJ2-5	CASSLDRGETQYF
17	.	TRBV7-9	TRBJ1-1	CASSLADPGQGYREAFF
14	.	TRBV6-2/TRBV6-3	TRBJ1-1	CASSYGRRNTEAFF
14	.	TRBV5-1	TRBJ2-1	CASSLGGTSNEQFF
16	.	TRBV7-6	TRBJ2-1	CASSLGQLAGGNEQFF
15	.	TRBV6-4	TRBJ1-2	CASSESSGSNYGYTF
15	.	TRBV28	TRBJ2-2	CASSFTSGATGELFF
16	once	TRBV7-6	TRBJ2-1	CASSLESSGGLNEQFF
13	.	TRBV6-5	TRBJ1-3	CATATGPGNTIYF
14	.	TRBV7-6	TRBJ1-6	CASSLKGALSPLHF
15	.	TRBV10-3	TRBJ2-3	CAISGSRQFTDTQYF
15	.	TRBV4-3	TRBJ2-2	CASSQEDRVTGELFF